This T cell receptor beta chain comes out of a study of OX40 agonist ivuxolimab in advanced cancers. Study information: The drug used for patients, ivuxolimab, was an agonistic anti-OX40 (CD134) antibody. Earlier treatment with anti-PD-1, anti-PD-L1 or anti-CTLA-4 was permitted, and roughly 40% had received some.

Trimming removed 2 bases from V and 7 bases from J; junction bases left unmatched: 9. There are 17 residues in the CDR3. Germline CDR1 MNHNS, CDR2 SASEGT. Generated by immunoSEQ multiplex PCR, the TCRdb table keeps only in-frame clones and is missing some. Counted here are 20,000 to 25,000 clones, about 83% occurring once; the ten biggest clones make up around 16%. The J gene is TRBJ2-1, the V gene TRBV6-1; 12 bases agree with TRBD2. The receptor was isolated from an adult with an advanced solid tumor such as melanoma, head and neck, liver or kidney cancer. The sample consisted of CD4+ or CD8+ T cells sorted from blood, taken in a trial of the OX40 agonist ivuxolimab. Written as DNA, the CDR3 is TGTGCCAGCAGTGAATATGGGGCTAGCGGGGGGGTGAATGAGCAGTTCTTC. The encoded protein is CASSEYGASGGVNEQFF.